The T cell receptor beta chain described here comes from a study of T cells in Graves' hyperthyroidism and ophthalmopathy. A patient was excluded if there was uncontrolled infection, other autoimmune disease, pregnancy or lactation. The diagnoses drew upon clinical symptoms, serum thyroxine and TRAb, thyroid ultrasound and orbital computed tomography. Amplification of TCR beta CDR3 regions was performed using RNA transcripts as template. The TCR CDR3 first-round RT-PCR relied on the HTBI primer set. TCRdb re-called the multiplex PCR reads with MiXCR, one entry per CDR3 protein. Among a few hundred thousand distinct CDR3 sequences, 14% were seen once, and the ten largest hold over 11%. V gave up 1 base and J gave up 8 bases; unmatched junction bases: 8. This CDR3 spans 15 amino acids. The germline V gene has CDR1 SEHNR and CDR2 FQNEAQ (reference sequence).

The sample was blood. The TCR originated in a woman aged 40 to 50 with Graves' hyperthyroidism. The J gene is TRBJ2-1, the V gene TRBV7-9; 7 nucleotides agree with TRBD2. The CDR3: CASSLGTSFFDEQFF. DNA of the CDR3: TGTGCCAGCAGCTTAGGGACTAGTTTTTTCGATGAGCAGTTCTTC.